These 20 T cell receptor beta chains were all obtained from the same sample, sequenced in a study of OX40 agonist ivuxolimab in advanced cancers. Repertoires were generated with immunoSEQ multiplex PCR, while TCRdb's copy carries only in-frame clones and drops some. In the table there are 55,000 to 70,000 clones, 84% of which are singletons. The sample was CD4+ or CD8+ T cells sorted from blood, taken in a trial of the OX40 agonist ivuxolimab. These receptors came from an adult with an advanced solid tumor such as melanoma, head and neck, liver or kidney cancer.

For the CDR3, the DNA is TGCGCCAGCAGCCGGGTGATGGGCCCCGGGGAGCTGTTTTTT. Encoded protein: CASSRVMGPGELFF. This rearrangement joins TRBV5-1 to TRBJ2-2; D remains unclear. CDR1 SGHRS and CDR2 YFSETQ come from the germline V gene. This CDR3 is 14 amino acids long. Trimming pared 4 bases from V and 6 bases from J, leaving 13 bases between.

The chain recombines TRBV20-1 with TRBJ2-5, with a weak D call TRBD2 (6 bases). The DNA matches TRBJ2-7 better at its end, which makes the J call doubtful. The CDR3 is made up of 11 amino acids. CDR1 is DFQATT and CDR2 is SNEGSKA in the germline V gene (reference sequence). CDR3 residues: CSASMGGEQYF. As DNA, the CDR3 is TGCAGTGCTAGTATGGGGGGCGAGCAGTACTTC.

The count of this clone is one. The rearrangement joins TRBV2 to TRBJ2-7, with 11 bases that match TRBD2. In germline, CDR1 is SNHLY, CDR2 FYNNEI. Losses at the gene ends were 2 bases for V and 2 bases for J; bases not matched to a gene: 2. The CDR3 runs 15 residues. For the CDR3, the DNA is TGTGCCAGCAGTGAATTACTAGCGGGGGCCTACGAGCAGTACTTC. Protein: CASSELLAGAYEQYF.

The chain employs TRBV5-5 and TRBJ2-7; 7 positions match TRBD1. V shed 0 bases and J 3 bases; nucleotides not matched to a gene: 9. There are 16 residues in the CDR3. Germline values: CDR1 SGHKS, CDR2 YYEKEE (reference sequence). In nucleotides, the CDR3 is TGTGCCAGCAGCTTGGAGCCGGGACAGCACTTCTACGAGCAGTACTTC. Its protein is CASSLEPGQHFYEQYF.

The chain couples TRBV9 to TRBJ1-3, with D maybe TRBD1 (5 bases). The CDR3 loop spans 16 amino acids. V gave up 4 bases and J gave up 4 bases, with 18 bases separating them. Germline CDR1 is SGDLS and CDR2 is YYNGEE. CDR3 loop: CASSLEGRVGGNTIYF. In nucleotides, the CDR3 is TGTGCCAGCAGCCTCGAGGGCAGGGTCGGAGGAAACACCATATATTTT. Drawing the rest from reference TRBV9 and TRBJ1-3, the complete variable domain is DSGVTQTPKHLITATGQRVTLRCSPRSGDLSVYWYQQSLDQGLQFLIQYYNGEERAKGNILERFSAQQFPDLHSELNLSSLELGDSALYFCASSLEGRVGGNTIYFGEGSWLTVV.

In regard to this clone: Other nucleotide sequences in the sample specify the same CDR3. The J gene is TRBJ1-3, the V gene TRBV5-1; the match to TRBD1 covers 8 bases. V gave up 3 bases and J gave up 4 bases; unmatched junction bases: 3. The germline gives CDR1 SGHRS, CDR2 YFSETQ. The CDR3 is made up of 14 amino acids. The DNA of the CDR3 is TGCGCCAGCAGCTCGCGGGACAGGGGAAACACCATATATTTT. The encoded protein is CASSSRDRGNTIYF.

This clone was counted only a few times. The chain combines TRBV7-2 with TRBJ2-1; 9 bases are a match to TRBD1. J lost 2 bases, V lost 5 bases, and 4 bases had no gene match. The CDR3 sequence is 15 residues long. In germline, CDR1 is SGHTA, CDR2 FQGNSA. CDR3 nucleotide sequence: TGTGCCAGCAGCCAACAGGGGGCTCCCTACAATGAGCAGTTCTTC. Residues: CASSQQGAPYNEQFF.

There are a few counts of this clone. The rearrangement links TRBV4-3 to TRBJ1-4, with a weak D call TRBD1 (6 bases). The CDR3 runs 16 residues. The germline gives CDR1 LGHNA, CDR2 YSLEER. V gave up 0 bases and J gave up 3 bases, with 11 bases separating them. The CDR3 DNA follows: TGCGCCAGCAGCCAAGAAGGGACAACGGCTAATGAAAAACTGTTTTTT. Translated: CASSQEGTTANEKLFF.

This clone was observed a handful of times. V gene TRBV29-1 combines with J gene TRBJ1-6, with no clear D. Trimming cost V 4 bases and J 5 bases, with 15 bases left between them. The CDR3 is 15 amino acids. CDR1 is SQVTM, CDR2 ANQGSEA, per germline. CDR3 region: CSVVRERVHNSPLHF. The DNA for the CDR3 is TGCAGCGTTGTTCGCGAGAGGGTACATAATTCACCCCTCCACTTT.

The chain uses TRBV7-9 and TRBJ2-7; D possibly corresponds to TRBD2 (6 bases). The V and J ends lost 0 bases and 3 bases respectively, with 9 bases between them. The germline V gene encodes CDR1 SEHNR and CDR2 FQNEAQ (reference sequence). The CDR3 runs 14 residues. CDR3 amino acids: CASSLAGLGYEQYF. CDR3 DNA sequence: TGTGCCAGCAGCTTAGCGGGACTCGGCTACGAGCAGTACTTC.

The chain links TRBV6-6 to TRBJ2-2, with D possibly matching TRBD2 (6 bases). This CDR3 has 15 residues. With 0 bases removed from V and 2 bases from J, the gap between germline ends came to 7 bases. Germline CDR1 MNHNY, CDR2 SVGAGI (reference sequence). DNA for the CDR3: TGTGCCAGCAGTTACTCGCGGGGAAACACCGGGGAGCTGTTTTTT. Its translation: CASSYSRGNTGELFF.

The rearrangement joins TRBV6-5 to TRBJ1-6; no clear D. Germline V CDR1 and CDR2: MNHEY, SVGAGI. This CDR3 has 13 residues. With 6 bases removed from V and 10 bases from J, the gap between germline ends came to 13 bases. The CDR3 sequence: CASSRAAESPLHF. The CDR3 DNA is TGTGCCAGCAGCCGGGCCGCGGAGTCACCCCTCCACTTT.

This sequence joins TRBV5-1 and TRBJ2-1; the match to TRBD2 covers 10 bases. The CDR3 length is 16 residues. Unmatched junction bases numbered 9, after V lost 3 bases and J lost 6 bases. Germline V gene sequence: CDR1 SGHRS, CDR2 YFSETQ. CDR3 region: CASSSPAGGPANEQFF. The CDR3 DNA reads TGCGCCAGCAGCTCCCCAGCGGGGGGGCCGGCCAATGAGCAGTTCTTC.

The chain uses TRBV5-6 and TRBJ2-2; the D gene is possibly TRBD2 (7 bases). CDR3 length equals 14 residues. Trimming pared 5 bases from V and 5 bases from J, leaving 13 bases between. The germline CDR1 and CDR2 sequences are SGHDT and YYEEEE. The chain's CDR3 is CASRGGGSTGELFF. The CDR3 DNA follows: TGTGCCAGCAGGGGAGGGGGTTCTACCGGGGAGCTGTTTTTT.

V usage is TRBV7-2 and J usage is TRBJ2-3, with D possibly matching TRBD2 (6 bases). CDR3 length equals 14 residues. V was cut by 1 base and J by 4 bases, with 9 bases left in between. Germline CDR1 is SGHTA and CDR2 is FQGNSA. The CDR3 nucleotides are TGTGCCAGCAGCTTAGGGGAGGTCGCAGATACGCAGTATTTT. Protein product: CASSLGEVADTQYF.

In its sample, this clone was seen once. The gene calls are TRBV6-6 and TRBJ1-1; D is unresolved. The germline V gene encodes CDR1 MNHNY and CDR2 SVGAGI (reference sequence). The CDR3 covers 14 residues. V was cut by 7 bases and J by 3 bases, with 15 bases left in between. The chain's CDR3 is CASKKQYGDTEAFF. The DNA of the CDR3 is TGTGCCAGCAAAAAACAGTATGGGGACACTGAAGCTTTCTTT.

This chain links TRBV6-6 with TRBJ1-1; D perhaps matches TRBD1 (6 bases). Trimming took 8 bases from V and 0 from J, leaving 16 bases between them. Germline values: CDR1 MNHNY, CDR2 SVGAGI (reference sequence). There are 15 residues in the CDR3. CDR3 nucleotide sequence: TGTGCCAGCTATGCTTCAGGGGCCGTGAACACTGAAGCTTTCTTT. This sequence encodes CASYASGAVNTEAFF.

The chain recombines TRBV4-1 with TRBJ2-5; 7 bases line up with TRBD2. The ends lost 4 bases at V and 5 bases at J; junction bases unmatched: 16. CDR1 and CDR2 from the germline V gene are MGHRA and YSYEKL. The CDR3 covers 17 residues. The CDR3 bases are TGCGCCAGCAGCCGACCCGGGACTACGCTGGGTGGGGAGACCCAGTACTTC. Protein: CASSRPGTTLGGETQYF.

The CDR3 here is CAISGLADSYEQYF. CDR3 coding DNA: TGTGCCATCAGCGGACTAGCGGACTCCTACGAGCAGTACTTC. The chain uses TRBV10-3 and TRBJ2-7; TRBD2 agrees at 10 bases. Losses at the gene ends were 6 bases for V and 0 bases for J; bases not matched to a gene: 2. The CDR3 is 14 residues long. Germline CDR1 is ENHRY and CDR2 is SYGVKD.

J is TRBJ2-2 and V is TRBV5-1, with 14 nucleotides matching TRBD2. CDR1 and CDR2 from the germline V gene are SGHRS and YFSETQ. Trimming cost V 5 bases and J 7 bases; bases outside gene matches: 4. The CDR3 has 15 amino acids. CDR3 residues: CASRRTSGGLGELFF. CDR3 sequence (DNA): TGCGCCAGCAGGCGGACTAGCGGGGGGCTCGGGGAGCTGTTTTTT.